These 8 T cell receptor beta chains came from one sample sequenced in a study of identical twins. TCRdb re-called the 5' RACE reads through MiXCR, storing one row per CDR3 protein. The table lists hundreds of thousands of distinct CDR3 sequences, less than 9% of them singletons. The data were also submitted as part of a second study, on yellow fever vaccine responses in identical twins.

The source material was PBMCs. The receptors were sampled from a woman under 30 in good health.

The chain recombines TRBV5-5 with TRBJ2-2; 7 nucleotides match TRBD1. Germline V gene sequence: CDR1 SGHKS, CDR2 YYEKEE (reference sequence). J was trimmed by 5 bases and V by 4 bases; bases with no gene match: 8. The CDR3 covers 15 residues. The CDR3 DNA sequence: TGTGCCAGCAGCCTAACAGGGGTAGAGACCGGGGAGCTGTTTTTT. Translation gives CASSLTGVETGELFF.

This clonotype occurred many times. This rearrangement joins TRBV12-3 or TRBV12-4 to TRBJ1-5; no reliable D call. The V and J ends lost 2 bases and 5 bases respectively, with 10 bases between them. The CDR3 is made up of 14 amino acids. The CDR3: CASSLLGGDQPQHF. CDR3 coding DNA: TGTGCCAGCAGTTTATTGGGCGGGGATCAGCCCCAGCATTTT.

This clonotype was detected only a few times. The junction shows a germline mismatch at one end, possibly a read error. The chain employs TRBV3-1 and TRBJ2-3, with 14 bases lining up with TRBD2. Germline loops: CDR1 LGHDT, CDR2 YNNKEL (reference sequence). CDR3 length: 14 amino acids. The CDR3 DNA follows: TGTGCCAGCAGCCATCCTCCGGGACTAGCGGGAGTACCCTTT. This gives the protein CASSHPPGLAGVPF.

The rearrangement uses TRBV28 and TRBJ2-3; D may correspond to TRBD1 or TRBD2 (6 bases each). Germline V lookup: CDR1 MDHEN, CDR2 SYDVKM. The CDR3 has 16 residues. The V and J ends lost 3 bases and 2 bases respectively, with 15 bases between them. This CDR3 is CASSFGGGMNTDTQYF. As DNA, the CDR3 is TGTGCCAGCAGTTTTGGGGGCGGGATGAACACAGATACGCAGTATTTT. The full variable domain, rest sourced from reference TRBV28 and TRBJ2-3, is DVKVTQSSRYLVKRTGEKVFLECVQDMDHENMFWYRQDPGLGLRLIYFSYDVKMKEKGDIPEGYSVSREKKERFSLILESASTNQTSMYLCASSFGGGMNTDTQYFGPGTRLTVL.

The chain recombines TRBV25-1 with TRBJ2-1; TRBD2 agrees at 8 bases. The CDR3 spans 11 residues. CDR1 and CDR2 from the germline V gene are MGHDK and SYGVNS. The V gene end was trimmed by 9 bases and the J gene end by 8 bases; junction bases not matched to a gene: 3. CDR3 protein: CASGLADEQFF. The CDR3 DNA follows: TGTGCCAGTGGACTAGCCGATGAGCAGTTCTTC.

This clonotype was seen more than once but under ten times. CDR3: CSARPLGAETQYF. Written as DNA, the CDR3 is TGCAGTGCTAGACCACTAGGTGCGGAGACCCAGTACTTC. The J gene is TRBJ2-5, the V gene TRBV20-1; possible D gene TRBD2, 5 bases. The CDR3 is made up of 13 amino acids. Germline values: CDR1 DFQATT, CDR2 SNEGSKA (reference sequence). V lost 2 bases to trimming and J lost 5 bases, with 12 bases between them.

The chain employs TRBV6-4 and TRBJ1-5, with 10 positions matching TRBD1. Per germline, CDR1 MRHNA and CDR2 SNTAGT. J lost 1 base, V lost 0 bases, and 6 bases had no gene match. CDR3 length: 18 residues. CDR3 nucleotide sequence: TGTGCCAGCAGTGACTCCGGGGACAGGGGAAAGAGCAATCAGCCCCAGCATTTT. It codes for CASSDSGDRGKSNQPQHF.

This clonotype was seen many times. The V gene is TRBV7-9, the J gene TRBJ2-1; 7 bases match TRBD2. CDR3 length: 16 residues. J gave up 6 bases and V 1 base, and 9 bases lay outside the gene matches. The germline V gene has CDR1 SEHNR and CDR2 FQNEAQ (reference sequence). The CDR3 sequence is CASSLVWRERVNEQFF. The CDR3 DNA is TGTGCCAGCAGCTTAGTATGGCGGGAGCGGGTCAATGAGCAGTTCTTC. Full variable domain (rest looked up from reference TRBV7-9 and TRBJ2-1): DTGVSQNPRHKITKRGQNVTFRCDPISEHNRLYWYRQTLGQGPEFLTYFQNEAQLEKSRLLSDRFSAERPKGSFSTLEIQRTEQGDSAMYLCASSLVWRERVNEQFFGPGTRLTVL.